Below are 3 T cell receptor beta chains sequenced from a single sample in a study of shared clonotypes between healthy human individuals. CD8 cells regarded as naive lacked CD45RO, were positively chosen for CCR7, and omitted terminally differentiated effector memory CD45RA+ cells. The protocol was immunoSEQ multiplex PCR, while the TCRdb copy is restricted to in-frame clones and leaves out a portion. The sample lists millions of clones; 85% to 95% were seen once. Sequenced material: naive CD8+ T cells sorted from blood. The receptor source for this set is a man aged 18 to 30 in good health.

As concerns this clone: The sample holds other DNA sequences that translate to the same CDR3. The gene calls are TRBV9 and TRBJ2-1; D is perhaps TRBD2 (5 bases). Germline CDR1 is SGDLS and CDR2 is YYNGEE. The ends were cut back, 3 bases at V and 4 bases at J, with 5 bases in the middle. CDR3 length equals 12 residues. CDR3: CASSGGYNEQFF. Written as DNA, the CDR3 is TGTGCCAGCAGCGGAGGGTACAATGAGCAGTTCTTC.

The chain links TRBV27 to TRBJ2-6; 7 bases are a match to TRBD1. Per germline, CDR1 MNHEY and CDR2 SMNVEV (reference sequence). The CDR3 has 17 residues. V was clipped by 6 bases and J by 0 bases; unmatched bases: 8. The CDR3 reads CASSTGTVLSGANVLTF. The CDR3 DNA follows: TGTGCCAGCAGCACCGGGACAGTGCTCTCTGGGGCCAACGTCCTGACTTTC.

The chain employs TRBV4-1 and TRBJ1-5; D is ambiguous. V lost 1 base, J lost 1 base, and 11 bases lay in between. Looked up from germline, CDR1 is MGHRA and CDR2 is YSYEKL. The length of the CDR3 is 16 residues. The CDR3 DNA is TGCGCCAGCAGCCAAGTAGGAGTGCGGAGCAATCAGCCCCAGCATTTT. Translating gives CASSQVGVRSNQPQHF.